Sequencing of this T cell receptor beta chain was carried out in a study of cytomegalovirus exposure and HLA in healthy donors. Data came from immunoSEQ multiplex PCR; TCRdb stores just in-frame clones and leaves some out. The sample includes 330,000 or so clones, about nine tenths of them seen just once. CDR1 and CDR2 (germline): MNHEY, SMNVEV (reference sequence). V was pared by 5 bases and J by 3 bases, with 13 bases of the junction left unmatched. The CDR3 loop spans 17 amino acids. This rearrangement joins TRBV27 to TRBJ2-7; 10 nucleotides align to TRBD1. The TCR comes from a woman aged 18-35 years in good health and CMV-seronegative. Material: PBMCs. CDR3 loop: CASSPTSPGQGFYEQYF. DNA of the CDR3: TGTGCCAGCAGTCCGACCTCTCCGGGACAGGGGTTCTACGAGCAGTACTTC.